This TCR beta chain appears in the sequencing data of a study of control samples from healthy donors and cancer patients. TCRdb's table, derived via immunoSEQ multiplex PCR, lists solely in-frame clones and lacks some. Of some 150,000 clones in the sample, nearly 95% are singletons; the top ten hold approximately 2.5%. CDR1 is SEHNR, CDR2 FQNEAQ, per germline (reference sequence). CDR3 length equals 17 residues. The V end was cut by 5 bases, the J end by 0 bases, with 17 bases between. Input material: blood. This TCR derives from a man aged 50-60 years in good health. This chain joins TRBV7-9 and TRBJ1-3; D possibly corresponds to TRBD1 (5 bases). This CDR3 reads CASSPQTATHSGNTIYF. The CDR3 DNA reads TGTGCCAGCAGCCCCCAGACAGCAACGCACTCTGGAAACACCATATATTTT. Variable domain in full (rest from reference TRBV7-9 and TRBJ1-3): DTGVSQNPRHKITKRGQNVTFRCDPISEHNRLYWYRQTLGQGPEFLTYFQNEAQLEKSRLLSDRFSAERPKGSFSTLEIQRTEQGDSAMYLCASSPQTATHSGNTIYFGEGSWLTVV.